One and the same sample provided the 19 T cell receptor beta chains below, sequenced in a study of cytomegalovirus exposure and HLA in healthy donors. Both 60 Vbeta primers and 13 Jbeta primers went into the PCR. Assay used: immunoSEQ multiplex PCR; TCRdb lists only in-frame clones, some missing. The table has some 110,000 clones, roughly 15% seen once; the top ten hold more than 0.65%. Material for sequencing was PBMCs. The source of these receptors is a female donor in good health and CMV-seronegative.

In its sample, this clone was seen a few times. The chain links TRBV5-4 to TRBJ1-1; TRBD1 matches at 12 bases. The CDR3 is made up of 16 amino acids. The V gene's germline CDR1 is SGHNT and CDR2 YYREEE (reference sequence). J lost 0 bases, V lost 4 bases, and 4 bases had no gene match. As DNA, the CDR3 is TGTGCCAGCAGCAGGGGGACAGGGGGCATGAACACTGAAGCTTTCTTT. It codes for CASSRGTGGMNTEAFF. Supplemented by reference TRBV5-4 and TRBJ1-1, the full variable domain reads ETGVTQSPTHLIKTRGQQVTLRCSSQSGHNTVSWYQQALGQGPQFIFQYYREEENGRGNFPPRFSGLQFPNYSSELNVNALELDDSALYLCASSRGTGGMNTEAFFGQGTRLTVV.

This clone was observed a handful of times. This sequence joins TRBV6-1 and TRBJ2-2; 7 nucleotides match TRBD1. Unmatched junction bases numbered 2, after V lost 4 bases and J lost 0 bases. This CDR3 comprises 15 residues. Looked up from germline, CDR1 is MNHNS and CDR2 is SASEGT. The CDR3 loop is CASSVGTANTGELFF. DNA for the CDR3: TGTGCCAGCAGTGTCGGGACAGCGAACACCGGGGAGCTGTTTTTT.

The chain recombines TRBV15 with TRBJ1-5, with a possible D match to TRBD1 (5 bases). Germline V gives CDR1 LNHNV, CDR2 YYDKDF (reference sequence). The CDR3 consists of 15 residues. The V and J ends lost 1 base and 4 bases respectively, with 11 bases between them. CDR3 residues: CATSRGQGINQPQHF. The CDR3 DNA follows: TGTGCCACCAGCAGAGGTCAGGGTATTAATCAGCCCCAGCATTTT.

This clone was seen a few times. The chain employs TRBV28 and TRBJ2-3; D is uncertain. Deletions cut 2 bases from V and 2 bases from J, with 5 bases between. Germline lookup yields CDR1 MDHEN and CDR2 SYDVKM. This CDR3 has 13 residues. CDR3 DNA sequence: TGTGCCAGCAGTTTAGAGAACACAGATACGCAGTATTTT. This encodes CASSLENTDTQYF.

V usage is TRBV27 and J usage is TRBJ1-2; 8 positions agree with TRBD1. There are 14 residues in the CDR3. Germline lookup yields CDR1 MNHEY and CDR2 SMNVEV (reference sequence). Unmatched junction bases numbered 11, after V lost 6 bases and J lost 8 bases. The CDR3 sequence is CASRMGTGGAGYTF. The CDR3 DNA follows: TGTGCCAGCAGAATGGGGACAGGCGGCGCGGGCTACACCTTC.

This rearrangement joins TRBV6-1 to TRBJ1-1; 7 positions agree with TRBD1. This CDR3 spans 12 amino acids. The germline V gene has CDR1 MNHNS and CDR2 SASEGT. V lost 8 bases, J lost 5 bases, and 5 bases stayed unmatched. The CDR3 is CASGQVVTEAFF. As DNA, the CDR3 is TGTGCCAGCGGACAGGTCGTAACTGAAGCTTTCTTT.

Only a few counts were recorded for this clone. The chain joins TRBV5-4 to TRBJ2-2; 8 bases map to TRBD1. CDR3 length: 17 residues. Losses at the gene ends were 4 bases for V and 4 bases for J; bases not matched to a gene: 12. Looked up from germline, CDR1 is SGHNT and CDR2 is YYREEE (reference sequence). CDR3 in DNA: TGTGCCAGCAGCAACCAATTAGGACAGGGCGTCACCGGGGAGCTGTTTTTT. Translation: CASSNQLGQGVTGELFF.

V usage is TRBV28 and J usage is TRBJ1-5; maybe TRBD1 (5 bases). The CDR3 has 15 amino acids. The germline V and J ends were trimmed by 2 bases and 7 bases, with 15 bases remaining between them. Germline CDR1 MDHEN, CDR2 SYDVKM. CDR3: CASSLDGQGGQPQHF. In nucleotides, the CDR3 is TGTGCCAGCAGTTTAGACGGGCAGGGTGGGCAGCCCCAGCATTTT.

This clone has just a few counts. The J gene is TRBJ1-3, the V gene TRBV25-1; weak D call: TRBD1 (6 bases). Germline lookup yields CDR1 MGHDK and CDR2 SYGVNS. This CDR3 contains 14 residues. With 5 bases removed from V and 7 bases from J, the gap between germline ends came to 15 bases. The CDR3, as DNA: TGTGCCAGCAGTATACAGGGTTGGAGGAACACCATATATTTT. Amino acids: CASSIQGWRNTIYF.

Only a few counts were recorded for this clone. CDR3 region: CASSPRAGTEAFF. CDR3 DNA: TGTGCCAGCAGCCCTCGTGCGGGGACTGAAGCTTTCTTT. The chain combines TRBV5-4 with TRBJ1-1; no clear D gene. Germline CDR1 reads SGHNT; CDR2 reads YYREEE (reference sequence). There are 13 residues in the CDR3. With 4 bases removed from V and 5 bases from J, the gap between germline ends came to 12 bases.

The chain has TRBV29-1 and TRBJ1-1; D is uncertain. The CDR3 is 11 amino acids. CDR1 is SQVTM and CDR2 is ANQGSEA in the germline V gene. CDR3 in DNA: TGCACCTTGGGCCAGAACACTGAAGCTTTCTTT. Amino acids: CTLGQNTEAFF.

This clone was detected only a few times. The rearrangement links TRBV29-1 to TRBJ2-1; the match to TRBD2 covers 13 bases. Germline V lookup: CDR1 SQVTM, CDR2 ANQGSEA. The CDR3 consists of 14 residues. The V and J ends lost 7 bases and 4 bases, in that order; junction bases with no gene match: 4. This chain's CDR3 is CSGGTSGTYNEQFF. DNA of the CDR3: TGCAGCGGTGGGACTAGCGGGACATACAATGAGCAGTTCTTC.

This clone has only a few counts. The rearrangement links TRBV4-3 to TRBJ1-2, with 9 nucleotides matching TRBD1. The CDR3 is 18 amino acids. Germline CDR1 LGHNA, CDR2 YSLEER. V was clipped by 0 bases and J by 2 bases; unmatched bases: 10. The CDR3 DNA reads as TGCGCCAGCAGCCAAGATCGGGACAGGGCTAGATTAAACTATGGCTACACCTTC. It codes for CASSQDRDRARLNYGYTF.

This clone was observed a few times. The V gene is TRBV9, the J gene TRBJ1-1; D not certain. This CDR3 is built from 14 residues. The V and J ends lost 2 bases and 0 bases respectively, with 8 bases between them. Germline CDR1 is SGDLS and CDR2 is YYNGEE. CDR3 loop: CASSVGSMNTEAFF. Here the CDR3 DNA reads TGTGCCAGCAGCGTCGGGTCCATGAACACTGAAGCTTTCTTT.

This clone was counted between two and nine times. CDR3 amino acids: CASSEIRGAETGELFF. The CDR3 nucleotides read TGTGCCAGCAGTGAAATCCGGGGGGCCGAGACCGGGGAGCTGTTTTTT. The V call is TRBV2, the J call TRBJ2-2; tentatively, D is TRBD2 (7 bases). Germline V gene data show CDR1 as SNHLY and CDR2 as FYNNEI. The CDR3 has 16 amino acids. V shed 2 bases and J shed 5 bases, with 15 bases lying between them.

The chain couples TRBV27 to TRBJ1-5, with D possibly being TRBD1 (5 bases). Germline V gene data show CDR1 as MNHEY and CDR2 as SMNVEV (reference sequence). CDR3 length: 14 residues. V lost 2 bases, J lost 2 bases, and 7 bases lay in between. The CDR3 nucleotides are TGTGCCAGCAGTTTAAGGGGTGGCAATCAGCCCCAGCATTTT. Protein: CASSLRGGNQPQHF.

In the case of this clone: The conserved phenylalanine or tryptophan is not found at the CDR3 terminus, so this likely reflects a read error. The chain recombines TRBV30 with TRBJ1-1; D might be TRBD1 (6 bases). CDR3 length: 13 amino acids. V was shortened by 0 bases and J by 7 bases, with 12 bases between the two germline ends. The V gene's germline CDR1 is GTSNPN and CDR2 SVGIG (reference sequence). For the CDR3, the DNA is TGTGCCTGGAGTGTACGGGGGGCCCTTGAAGCTTTCGTT. Translation: CAWSVRGALEAFV.

This clone has a count of ten or more. V usage is TRBV4-1 and J usage is TRBJ2-3; 7 nucleotides agree with TRBD1. Germline assignment: CDR1 MGHRA and CDR2 YSYEKL. With V trimmed by 1 base and J by 0 bases, 10 bases remained unmatched. The CDR3 covers 18 residues. CDR3 sequence: CASSQARQGTVSTDTQYF. CDR3 nucleotides: TGCGCCAGCAGCCAAGCCCGACAGGGCACAGTTAGCACAGATACGCAGTATTTT.

This clone was counted a few times. This rearrangement joins TRBV27 to TRBJ1-2, with D perhaps matching TRBD1 (5 bases). V shed 7 bases and J shed 5 bases, with 20 bases lying between them. Germline V gene sequence: CDR1 MNHEY, CDR2 SMNVEV (reference sequence). The CDR3 has 15 amino acids. This chain's CDR3 is CASTSSPEGPYGYTF. The DNA for the CDR3 is TGTGCCAGCACCTCTAGCCCGGAGGGACCTTATGGCTACACCTTC.